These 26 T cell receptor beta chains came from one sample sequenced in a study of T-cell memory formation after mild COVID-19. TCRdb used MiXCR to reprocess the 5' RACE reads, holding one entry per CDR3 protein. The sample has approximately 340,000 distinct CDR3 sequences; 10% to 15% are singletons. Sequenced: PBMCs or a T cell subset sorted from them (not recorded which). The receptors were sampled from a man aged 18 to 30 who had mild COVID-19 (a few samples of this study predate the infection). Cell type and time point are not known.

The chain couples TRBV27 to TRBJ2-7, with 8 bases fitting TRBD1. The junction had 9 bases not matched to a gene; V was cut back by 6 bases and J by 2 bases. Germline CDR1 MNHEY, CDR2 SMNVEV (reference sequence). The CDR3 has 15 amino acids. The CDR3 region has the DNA TGTGCCAGCAGAAAACAGGGGGGCCCAGCCTACGAGCAGTACGTC. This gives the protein CASRKQGGPAYEQYV.

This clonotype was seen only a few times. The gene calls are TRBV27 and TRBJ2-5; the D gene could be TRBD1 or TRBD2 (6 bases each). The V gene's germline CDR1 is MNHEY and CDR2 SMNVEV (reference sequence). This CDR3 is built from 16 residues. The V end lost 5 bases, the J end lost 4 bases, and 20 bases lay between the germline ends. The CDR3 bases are TGTGCCAGCAGTCCGGGGGCGACCCGGAACCCAGAGACCCAGTACTTC. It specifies CASSPGATRNPETQYF.

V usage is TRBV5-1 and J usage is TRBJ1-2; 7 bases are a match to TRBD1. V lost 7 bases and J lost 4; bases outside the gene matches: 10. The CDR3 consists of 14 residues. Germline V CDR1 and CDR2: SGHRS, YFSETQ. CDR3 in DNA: TGCGCCAGCGGGGGACAGACGGGCCCCTATGGCTACACCTTC. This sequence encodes CASGGQTGPYGYTF.

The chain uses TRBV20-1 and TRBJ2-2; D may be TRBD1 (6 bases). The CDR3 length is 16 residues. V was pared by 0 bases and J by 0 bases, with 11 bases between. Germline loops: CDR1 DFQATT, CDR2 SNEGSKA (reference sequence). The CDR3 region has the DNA TGCAGTGCTAGAGACCCAAGGACAGCGAACACCGGGGAGCTGTTTTTT. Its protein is CSARDPRTANTGELFF.

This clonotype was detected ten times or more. The CDR3 DNA sequence: TGCGCCAGCAGCCTGGACGGCGCGAGCACAGATACGCAGTATTTT. Translation: CASSLDGASTDTQYF. The V and J genes are TRBV5-1 and TRBJ2-3, with no clear D. Trimming took off 4 bases at V and 0 bases at J, with 12 bases between the two ends. Germline V gene lookup returns CDR1 SGHRS and CDR2 YFSETQ. The CDR3 has 15 residues.

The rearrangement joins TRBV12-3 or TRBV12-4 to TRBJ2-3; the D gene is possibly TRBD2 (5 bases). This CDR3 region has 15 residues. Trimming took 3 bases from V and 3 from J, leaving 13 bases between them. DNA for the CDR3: TGTGCCAGCAGTTTGGTCGGTACTAGGACAGATACGCAGTATTTT. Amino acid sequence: CASSLVGTRTDTQYF.

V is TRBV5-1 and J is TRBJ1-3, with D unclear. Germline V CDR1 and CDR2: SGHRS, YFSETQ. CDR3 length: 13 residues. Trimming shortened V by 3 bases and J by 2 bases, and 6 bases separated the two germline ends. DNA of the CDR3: TGCGCCAGCAGCTCCAAAACTGGAAACACCATATATTTT. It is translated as CASSSKTGNTIYF.

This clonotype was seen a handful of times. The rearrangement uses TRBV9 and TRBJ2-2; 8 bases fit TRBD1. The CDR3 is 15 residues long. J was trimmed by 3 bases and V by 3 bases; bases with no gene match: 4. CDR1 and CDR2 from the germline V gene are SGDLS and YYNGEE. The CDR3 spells CASSAGTGHTGELFF. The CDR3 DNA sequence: TGTGCCAGCAGCGCCGGGACAGGTCACACCGGGGAGCTGTTTTTT.

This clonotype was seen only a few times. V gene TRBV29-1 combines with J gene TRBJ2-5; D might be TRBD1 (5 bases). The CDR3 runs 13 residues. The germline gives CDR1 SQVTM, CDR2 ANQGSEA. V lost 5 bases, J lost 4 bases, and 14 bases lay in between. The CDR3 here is CSVQGSIAETQYF. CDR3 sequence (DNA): TGCAGCGTTCAGGGTTCGATCGCAGAGACCCAGTACTTC. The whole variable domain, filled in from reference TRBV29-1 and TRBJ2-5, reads SAVISQKPSRDICQRGTSLTIQCQVDSQVTMMFWYRQQPGQSLTLIATANQGSEATYESGFVIDKFPISRPNLTFSTLTVSNMSPEDSSIYLCSVQGSIAETQYFGPGTRLLVL.

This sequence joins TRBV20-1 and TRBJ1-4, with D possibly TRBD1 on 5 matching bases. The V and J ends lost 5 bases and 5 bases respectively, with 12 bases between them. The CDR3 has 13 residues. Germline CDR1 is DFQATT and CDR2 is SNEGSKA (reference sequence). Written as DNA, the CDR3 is TGCAGTGCTTCCGACAGATTAAATGAAAAACTGTTTTTT. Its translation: CSASDRLNEKLFF.

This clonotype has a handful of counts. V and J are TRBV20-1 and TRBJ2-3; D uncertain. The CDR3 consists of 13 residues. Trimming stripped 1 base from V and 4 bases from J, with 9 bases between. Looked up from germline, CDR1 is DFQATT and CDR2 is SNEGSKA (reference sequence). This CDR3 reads CSARVPSSDTQYF. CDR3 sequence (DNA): TGCAGTGCTAGAGTCCCGTCCTCAGATACGCAGTATTTT.

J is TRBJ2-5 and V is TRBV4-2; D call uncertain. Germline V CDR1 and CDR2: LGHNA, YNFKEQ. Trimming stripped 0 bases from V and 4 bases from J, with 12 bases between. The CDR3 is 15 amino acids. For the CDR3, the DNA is TGTGCCAGCAGCCAAGACAGTAGTCGTGGAGAGACCCAGTACTTC. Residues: CASSQDSSRGETQYF.

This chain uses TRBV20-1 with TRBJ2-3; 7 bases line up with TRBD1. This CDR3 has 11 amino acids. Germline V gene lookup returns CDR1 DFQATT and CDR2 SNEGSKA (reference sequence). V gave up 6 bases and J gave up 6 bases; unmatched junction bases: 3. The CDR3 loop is CSALGQDTQYF. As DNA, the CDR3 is TGCAGTGCCCTGGGACAGGATACGCAGTATTTT.

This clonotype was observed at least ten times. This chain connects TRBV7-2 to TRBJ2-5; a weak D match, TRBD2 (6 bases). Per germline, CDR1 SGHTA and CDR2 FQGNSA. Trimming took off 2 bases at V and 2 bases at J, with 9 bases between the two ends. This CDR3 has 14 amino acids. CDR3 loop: CASSLRAGQETQYF. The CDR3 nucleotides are TGTGCCAGCAGCTTAAGGGCGGGACAAGAGACCCAGTACTTC.

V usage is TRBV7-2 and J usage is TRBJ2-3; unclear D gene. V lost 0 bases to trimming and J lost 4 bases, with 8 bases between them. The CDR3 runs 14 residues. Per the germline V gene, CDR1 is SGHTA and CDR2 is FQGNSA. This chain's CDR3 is CASSLAAPSDTQYF. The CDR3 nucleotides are TGTGCCAGCAGCTTAGCGGCCCCTTCAGATACGCAGTATTTT.

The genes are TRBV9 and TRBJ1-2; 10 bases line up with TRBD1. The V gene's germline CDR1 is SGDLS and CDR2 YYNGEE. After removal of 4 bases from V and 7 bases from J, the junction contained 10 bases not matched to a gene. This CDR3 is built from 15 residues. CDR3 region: CASSPRTGGGIGYTF. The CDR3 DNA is TGTGCCAGCAGCCCCCGGACAGGGGGAGGAATTGGCTACACCTTC.

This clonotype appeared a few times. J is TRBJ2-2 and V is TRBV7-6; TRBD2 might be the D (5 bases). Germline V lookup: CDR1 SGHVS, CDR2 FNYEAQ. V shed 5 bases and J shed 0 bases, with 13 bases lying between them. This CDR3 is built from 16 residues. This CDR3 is CASSAGLSANTGELFF. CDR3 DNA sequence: TGTGCCAGCAGCGCGGGCCTTTCCGCGAACACCGGGGAGCTGTTTTTT.

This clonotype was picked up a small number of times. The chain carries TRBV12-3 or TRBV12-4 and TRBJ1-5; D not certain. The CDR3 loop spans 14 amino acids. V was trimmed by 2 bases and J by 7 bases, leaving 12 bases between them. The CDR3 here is CASSLSAPGQPQHF. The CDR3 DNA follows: TGTGCCAGCAGTTTAAGCGCTCCTGGGCAGCCCCAGCATTTT.

The CDR3 nucleotides are TGTGCCAGCAAACAGGGCTACGAGCAGTACTTC. This gives the protein CASKQGYEQYF. The genes are TRBV19 and TRBJ2-7, with D perhaps matching TRBD1 (6 bases). The CDR3 is 11 residues long. Between the trimmed V and J ends, which lost 9 bases and 3 bases, there was a span of 9 bases. The germline V gene encodes CDR1 LNHDA and CDR2 SQIVND (reference sequence). The whole variable domain, filled in from reference TRBV19 and TRBJ2-7, reads DGGITQSPKYLFRKEGQNVTLSCEQNLNHDAMYWYRQDPGQGLRLIYYSQIVNDFQKGDIAEGYSVSREKKESFPLTVTSAQKNPTAFYLCASKQGYEQYFGPGTRLTVT.

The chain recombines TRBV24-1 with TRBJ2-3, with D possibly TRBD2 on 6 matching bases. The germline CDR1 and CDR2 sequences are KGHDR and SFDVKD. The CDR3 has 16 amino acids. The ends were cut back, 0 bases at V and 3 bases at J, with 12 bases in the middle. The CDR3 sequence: CATSDLAGKATDTQYF. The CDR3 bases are TGTGCCACCAGTGATTTGGCGGGAAAGGCAACAGATACGCAGTATTTT.

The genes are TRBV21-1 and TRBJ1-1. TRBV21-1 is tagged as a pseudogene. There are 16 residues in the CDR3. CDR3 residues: CASSKGVRDVSTEAFF. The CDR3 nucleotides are TGTGCCAGCAGCAAAGGCGTGAGGGACGTGAGCACTGAAGCTTTCTTT.

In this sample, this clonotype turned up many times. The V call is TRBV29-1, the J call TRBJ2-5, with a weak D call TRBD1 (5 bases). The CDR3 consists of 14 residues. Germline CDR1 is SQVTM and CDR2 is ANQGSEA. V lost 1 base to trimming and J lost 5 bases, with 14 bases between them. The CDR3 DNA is TGCAGCGTTGAAGGGCTCAGGGCGACGGAGACCCAGTACTTC. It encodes CSVEGLRATETQYF.

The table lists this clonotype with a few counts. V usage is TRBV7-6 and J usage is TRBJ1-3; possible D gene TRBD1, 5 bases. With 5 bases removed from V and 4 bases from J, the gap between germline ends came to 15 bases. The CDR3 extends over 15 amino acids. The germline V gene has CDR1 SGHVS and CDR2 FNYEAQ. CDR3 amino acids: CASSRDHGAGNTIYF. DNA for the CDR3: TGTGCCAGCAGCCGAGACCACGGGGCCGGAAACACCATATATTTT.

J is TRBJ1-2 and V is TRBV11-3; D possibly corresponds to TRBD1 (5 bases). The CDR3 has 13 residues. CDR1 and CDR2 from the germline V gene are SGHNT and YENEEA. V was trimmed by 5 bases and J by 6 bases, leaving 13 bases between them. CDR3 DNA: TGTGCCAGCAGCCTCGGGGGAATCAATGGCTACACCTTC. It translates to CASSLGGINGYTF. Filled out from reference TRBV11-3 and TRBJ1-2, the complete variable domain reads EAGVVQSPRYKIIEKKQPVAFWCNPISGHNTLYWYLQNLGQGPELLIRYENEEAVDDSQLPKDRFSAERLKGVDSTLKIQPAELGDSAVYLCASSLGGINGYTFGSGTRLTVV.

The CDR3 bases are TGTGCTAGTGGTTTGCCCATTGGGGGCTGGACTGAAGCTTTCTTT. Translation: CASGLPIGGWTEAFF. This sequence joins TRBV12-5 and TRBJ1-1, with a tentative D call TRBD1 (6 bases). The V end was cut by 2 bases, the J end by 5 bases, with 15 bases between. The CDR3 runs to 15 residues. Germline V lookup: CDR1 LGHNT, CDR2 FRNRAP.

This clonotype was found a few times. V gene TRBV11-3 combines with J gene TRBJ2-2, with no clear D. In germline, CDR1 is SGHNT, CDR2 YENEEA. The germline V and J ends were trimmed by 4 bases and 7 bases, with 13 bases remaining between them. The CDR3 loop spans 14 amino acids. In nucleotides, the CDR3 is TGTGCCAGCAGCTCGACCTCATTCGACGGGGAGCTGTTTTTT. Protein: CASSSTSFDGELFF.